What follows are 30 T cell receptor beta chains derived from one specimen sequenced in a study of cytomegalovirus exposure and HLA in healthy donors. A multiplex PCR was run with 60 Vbeta primers and 13 Jbeta primers. Sequencing used immunoSEQ multiplex PCR; TCRdb keeps in-frame clones, though not all of them. The sample records about 150,000 clones, over 75% being singletons. The sequencing sample was made of PBMCs. The receptors stem from a young man in good health and CMV-seropositive.

The chain joins TRBV5-1 to TRBJ1-1; perhaps TRBD1 as D (5 bases). In germline, CDR1 is SGHRS, CDR2 YFSETQ. CDR3 length equals 15 residues. V was pared by 0 bases and J by 2 bases, with 11 bases between. CDR3 protein: CASSLAVGGNTEAFF. In DNA form, the CDR3 reads TGCGCCAGCAGCTTGGCCGTGGGGGGAAACACTGAAGCTTTCTTT.

The chain links TRBV4-1 to TRBJ2-7, with D tentatively TRBD1 (6 bases). CDR3 length: 15 amino acids. The V end lost 4 bases, the J end lost 7 bases, and 20 bases lay between the germline ends. In germline, CDR1 is MGHRA, CDR2 YSYEKL. CDR3 DNA: TGCGCCAGCAGCCTCCTCGGAACCACAGGGTATGAGCAGTACTTC. Its protein is CASSLLGTTGYEQYF.

J is TRBJ1-4 and V is TRBV11-2; D remains unclear. The V end was cut by 0 bases, the J end by 7 bases, with 3 bases between. The CDR3 loop spans 12 amino acids. Per germline, CDR1 SGHAT and CDR2 FQNNGV. CDR3 amino acids: CASSLDLEKLFF. The CDR3 coding sequence is TGTGCCAGCAGCTTAGATCTTGAAAAACTGTTTTTT.

The chain combines TRBV7-2 with TRBJ2-1; weak D call: TRBD2 (5 bases). This CDR3 spans 14 amino acids. Per the germline V gene, CDR1 is SGHTA and CDR2 is FQGNSA. The V end lost 4 bases, the J end lost 9 bases, and 16 bases lay between the germline ends. The CDR3 DNA sequence: TGTGCCAGCAGCTCCCCCCGGTTGGGGAGTGAGCAGTTCTTC. Translated: CASSSPRLGSEQFF.

This clone has only a few counts. V usage is TRBV25-1 and J usage is TRBJ2-1; 7 bases match TRBD2. The V segment lost 3 bases and the J segment 4 bases; nucleotides outside the gene matches: 6. CDR1 is MGHDK and CDR2 is SYGVNS in the germline V gene. The CDR3 covers 15 residues. CDR3 region: CASSDGGNKYNEQFF. DNA of the CDR3: TGTGCCAGCAGTGACGGGGGGAACAAATACAATGAGCAGTTCTTC.

As DNA, the CDR3 is TGCGCCAGCAGCCAAGACGGCGGGAGCTTTAAACCCTACGAGCAGTACTTC. This translates into CASSQDGGSFKPYEQYF. The chain uses TRBV4-1 and TRBJ2-7, with 7 bases matching TRBD2. J lost 2 bases, V lost 0 bases, and 10 bases had no gene match. Per the germline V gene, CDR1 is MGHRA and CDR2 is YSYEKL. CDR3 length: 17 amino acids.

The chain links TRBV7-2 to TRBJ2-5; 11 nucleotides agree with TRBD1. This CDR3 has 16 amino acids. The V gene's germline CDR1 is SGHTA and CDR2 FQGNSA. Trimming at V came to 5 bases and at J to 5 bases, leaving 10 bases not matched to a gene. CDR3 sequence reads: CASSNLNRDRGETQYF. DNA of the CDR3: TGTGCCAGCAGCAACCTAAACCGGGACAGGGGGGAGACCCAGTACTTC.

This clone was detected a few times. This CDR3 is CSARDSNEQFF. The CDR3 DNA is TGCAGTGCTAGAGATAGCAATGAGCAGTTCTTC. This chain joins TRBV20-1 and TRBJ2-1; D call uncertain. Germline V CDR1 and CDR2: DFQATT, SNEGSKA (reference sequence). The CDR3 sequence is 11 residues long. With 0 bases removed from V and 6 bases from J, the gap between germline ends came to 3 bases.

The chain couples TRBV28 to TRBJ2-1; D is possibly TRBD2 (7 bases). This CDR3 contains 16 residues. V lost 6 bases to trimming and J lost 0 bases, with 15 bases between them. Germline CDR1 is MDHEN and CDR2 is SYDVKM. Here the CDR3 reads CASRLGGGHSYNEQFF. Here the CDR3 DNA reads TGTGCCAGCAGGCTGGGGGGGGGCCACTCCTACAATGAGCAGTTCTTC.

V is TRBV9 and J is TRBJ2-1; D uncertain. CDR3 size: 16 residues. Trimming pared 0 bases from V and 2 bases from J, leaving 12 bases between. CDR1 SGDLS and CDR2 YYNGEE come from the germline V gene. This CDR3 is CASSVDWSPAYNEQFF. CDR3 sequence (DNA): TGTGCCAGCAGCGTAGATTGGAGCCCCGCCTACAATGAGCAGTTCTTC.

The chain carries TRBV5-1 and TRBJ2-1; D is unclear. Germline V CDR1 and CDR2: SGHRS, YFSETQ. The CDR3 is 15 amino acids. The V and J ends lost 0 bases and 0 bases respectively, with 7 bases between them. As DNA, the CDR3 is TGCGCCAGCAGCTTGGGGGCGAGCTCCTACAATGAGCAGTTCTTC. Translating gives CASSLGASSYNEQFF.

This clone was counted only a few times. V gene TRBV27 combines with J gene TRBJ1-2; D gene ambiguous. CDR1 MNHEY and CDR2 SMNVEV come from the germline V gene (reference sequence). The germline V and J ends were trimmed by 6 bases and 3 bases, with 14 bases remaining between them. There are 14 residues in the CDR3. The CDR3 reads CASSPYLNYYGYTF. The CDR3 DNA sequence: TGTGCCAGCAGCCCCTACCTAAACTACTATGGCTACACCTTC.

The V and J genes are TRBV9 and TRBJ2-7; 9 bases align to TRBD1. With V trimmed by 3 bases and J by 0 bases, 4 bases remained unmatched. The germline gives CDR1 SGDLS, CDR2 YYNGEE. The CDR3 is 15 amino acids. This CDR3 reads CASSEGTGSSYEQYF. The CDR3 region has the DNA TGTGCCAGCAGCGAGGGGACAGGGAGCTCCTACGAGCAGTACTTC.

The V gene is TRBV6-5, the J gene TRBJ2-3; D is undetermined. Trimming removed 4 bases from V and 0 bases from J, with 11 bases in between. The CDR3 runs 15 residues. Germline values: CDR1 MNHEY, CDR2 SVGAGI. CDR3 sequence reads: CASSFYSVSTDTQYF. In nucleotides, the CDR3 is TGTGCCAGCAGTTTTTATTCGGTTAGCACAGATACGCAGTATTTT.

The genes are TRBV4-1 and TRBJ2-1; weak D call: TRBD2 (5 bases). This CDR3 region has 16 residues. The V end was cut by 1 base, the J end by 4 bases, with 14 bases between. Per the germline V gene, CDR1 is MGHRA and CDR2 is YSYEKL. CDR3 region: CASSQASVAQYNEQFF. CDR3 coding DNA: TGCGCCAGCAGCCAAGCGTCTGTAGCGCAATACAATGAGCAGTTCTTC.

This clone was detected once. The chain links TRBV11-2 to TRBJ2-1; 7 positions agree with TRBD1. The CDR3 extends over 14 amino acids. V trimming: 6 bases; J trimming: 3 bases; junction bases outside the gene matches: 5. Germline assignment: CDR1 SGHAT and CDR2 FQNNGV. CDR3 coding DNA: TGTGCCAGCAGGGCCGGGACAGACTACAATGAGCAGTTCTTC. Its protein product is CASRAGTDYNEQFF.

The chain combines TRBV10-3 with TRBJ1-5; D call uncertain. The CDR3 totals 17 residues. V lost 0 bases and J lost 2, with 14 bases in between. The V gene's germline CDR1 is ENHRY and CDR2 SYGVKD. CDR3 bases: TGTGCCATCAGTGAGTCGAATCCGGGTGTGGGCAATCAGCCCCAGCATTTT. Residues: CAISESNPGVGNQPQHF.

For the CDR3, the DNA is TGTGCCAGCAGCTCGGCAGGGAACGAGCAGTACTTC. It is translated as CASSSAGNEQYF. The gene calls are TRBV5-6 and TRBJ2-7; TRBD1 might be the D (5 bases). V dropped 3 bases and J dropped 5 bases, with 9 bases sitting between them. The CDR3 has 12 residues. Germline CDR1 is SGHDT and CDR2 is YYEEEE.

The chain is built from TRBV6-6 and TRBJ2-7; TRBD1 agrees at 7 bases. The V gene's germline CDR1 is MNHNY and CDR2 SVGAGI (reference sequence). The CDR3 consists of 14 residues. V gave up 6 bases and J gave up 1 base; unmatched junction bases: 6. This chain's CDR3 is CASRSPGQSYEQYF. CDR3 bases: TGTGCCAGCAGGAGCCCGGGACAGTCCTACGAGCAGTACTTC.

V gene TRBV10-3 combines with J gene TRBJ2-3; tentative D call: TRBD1 (5 bases). Germline CDR1 reads ENHRY; CDR2 reads SYGVKD. CDR3 length: 12 residues. Trimming took 3 bases from V and 5 from J, leaving 6 bases between them. CDR3 sequence reads: CAISETGDTQYF. In nucleotides, the CDR3 is TGTGCCATCAGTGAAACAGGAGATACGCAGTATTTT.

J is TRBJ1-6 and V is TRBV6-1; D is undetermined. The CDR3 has 15 residues. Germline V gene sequence: CDR1 MNHNS, CDR2 SASEGT. Trimming removed 2 bases at V and 1 base at J, with 6 bases between. The DNA for the CDR3 is TGTGCCAGCAGTGAATCGGGTTCCTATAATTCACCCCTCCACTTT. This codes for CASSESGSYNSPLHF.

This clone was seen just once. This chain links TRBV7-6 with TRBJ2-3; tentatively, D is TRBD1 (6 bases). CDR3 size: 13 residues. The germline V gene has CDR1 SGHVS and CDR2 FNYEAQ. The V and J ends lost 2 bases and 6 bases respectively, with 9 bases between them. CDR3 amino acids: CASSLQGTDTQYF. The CDR3 DNA reads as TGTGCCAGCAGCTTACAGGGGACGGATACGCAGTATTTT.

The chain employs TRBV2 and TRBJ1-5, with 7 bases that match TRBD1. V dropped 6 bases and J dropped 2; count of bases not matched to a gene: 4. Per the germline V gene, CDR1 is SNHLY and CDR2 is FYNNEI. This CDR3 spans 14 amino acids. This chain's CDR3 is CASRAGTGNQPQHF. Written as DNA, the CDR3 is TGTGCCAGCAGAGCCGGGACAGGCAATCAGCCCCAGCATTTT. The full variable domain, with the rest looked up from reference TRBV2 and TRBJ1-5, is EPEVTQTPSHQVTQMGQEVILRCVPISNHLYFYWYRQILGQKVEFLVSFYNNEISEKSEIFDDQFSVERPDGSNFTLKIRSTKLEDSAMYFCASRAGTGNQPQHFGDGTRLSIL.

J is TRBJ2-7 and V is TRBV28; D unclear. The CDR3 length is 12 residues. Germline-derived CDR1 and CDR2 are MDHEN and SYDVKM. V gave up 2 bases and J gave up 9 bases, with 11 bases separating them. Here the CDR3 reads CASSLISSVQYF. DNA of the CDR3: TGTGCCAGCAGTTTAATTTCTTCGGTGCAGTACTTC. The full variable domain, rest sourced from reference TRBV28 and TRBJ2-7, is DVKVTQSSRYLVKRTGEKVFLECVQDMDHENMFWYRQDPGLGLRLIYFSYDVKMKEKGDIPEGYSVSREKKERFSLILESASTNQTSMYLCASSLISSVQYFGPGTRLTVT.

This clone was counted once. The chain couples TRBV9 to TRBJ2-1, with D uncertain. CDR1 and CDR2 from the germline V gene are SGDLS and YYNGEE. V gave up 0 bases and J gave up 6 bases, with 13 bases separating them. The CDR3 has 15 residues. This chain's CDR3 is CASSVAPPRGNEQFF. In DNA, the CDR3 is TGTGCCAGCAGCGTAGCGCCCCCTCGAGGCAATGAGCAGTTCTTC.

The chain carries TRBV19 and TRBJ2-3; 13 bases are shared with TRBD2. V lost 5 bases to trimming and J lost 4 bases; unmatched junction nucleotides: 0. The germline V gene encodes CDR1 LNHDA and CDR2 SQIVND (reference sequence). The CDR3 loop spans 14 amino acids. The CDR3 spells CASSGLAGADTQYF. Written as DNA, the CDR3 is TGTGCCAGTAGTGGACTAGCGGGGGCAGATACGCAGTATTTT.

The chain links TRBV7-9 to TRBJ1-1; D not certain. CDR1 SEHNR and CDR2 FQNEAQ come from the germline V gene (reference sequence). Trimming took off 5 bases at V and 5 bases at J, with 9 bases between the two ends. The CDR3 has 12 amino acids. CDR3 sequence: CASSPSGTEAFF. The CDR3 DNA is TGTGCCAGCAGCCCATCGGGGACTGAAGCTTTCTTT.

V and J are TRBV7-2 and TRBJ2-1, with TRBD2 matching over 9 bases. CDR3 length equals 15 residues. CDR1 is SGHTA, CDR2 FQGNSA, per germline. Trimming at V came to 2 bases and at J to 4 bases, leaving 3 bases not matched to a gene. CDR3 DNA: TGTGCCAGCAGCTTATCCAGCGGGGGGTACAATGAGCAGTTCTTC. Encoded protein: CASSLSSGGYNEQFF. The full variable domain, with the rest looked up from reference TRBV7-2 and TRBJ2-1, is GAGVSQSPSNKVTEKGKDVELRCDPISGHTALYWYRQSLGQGLEFLIYFQGNSAPDKSGLPSDRFSAERTGGSVSTLTIQRTQQEDSAVYLCASSLSSGGYNEQFFGPGTRLTVL.

The chain uses TRBV4-3 and TRBJ2-1; a weak D match, TRBD2 (5 bases). The V and J ends lost 1 base and 3 bases respectively, with 10 bases between them. CDR1 LGHNA and CDR2 YSLEER come from the germline V gene. The CDR3 is made up of 15 amino acids. CDR3 residues: CASSQGTYNYNEQFF. CDR3 in DNA: TGCGCCAGCAGCCAAGGGACTTACAACTACAATGAGCAGTTCTTC.

V and J are TRBV28 and TRBJ2-7; unclear D gene. Deletions cut 4 bases from V and 2 bases from J, with 3 bases between. CDR1 MDHEN and CDR2 SYDVKM come from the germline V gene. This CDR3 region has 11 residues. CDR3 protein: CASSSPYEQYF. In DNA form, the CDR3 reads TGTGCCAGCAGTTCTCCCTACGAGCAGTACTTC.